These 17 T cell receptor beta chains came from one sample sequenced in a study of blood T cell repertoires in COVID-19 (dated by TCRdb to between 2020 and 2021). Library generation was performed with the immunoSEQ multiplex PCR assay. What TCRdb holds here is the immuneACCESS table cut down to in-frame rearrangements. Part of the clones is not present; checked against another copy, under half of the missing clones reflect an unresolved V gene, and the others are unexplained. A total of roughly 240,000 clones appear in this sample, around 88% of them only once. Jointly, the top ten make up 2% to 3% of the sample. Sequenced input: PBMCs or T cells enriched from blood (not recorded which). The receptors were gathered from a woman aged 40 to 55 with acute COVID-19.

This sequence joins TRBV9 and TRBJ1-2, with D possibly matching TRBD1 (5 bases). The V end lost 2 bases, the J end lost 1 base, and 6 bases lay between the germline ends. The CDR3 is 13 residues long. Per germline, CDR1 SGDLS and CDR2 YYNGEE. For the CDR3, the DNA is TGTGCCAGCAGCGTCGACAGTAACTATGGCTACACCTTC. This translates into CASSVDSNYGYTF.

V usage is TRBV5-1 and J usage is TRBJ2-2; TRBD1 agrees at 8 bases. The J segment lost 4 bases and the V segment lost 5 bases, leaving 7 bases of the junction unmatched. CDR1 and CDR2 (germline): SGHRS, YFSETQ. The CDR3 runs to 15 residues. CDR3 residues: CASSPDRAGTGELFF. CDR3 DNA sequence: TGCGCCAGCAGTCCGGACAGGGCGGGCACCGGGGAGCTGTTTTTT.

This sequence joins TRBV7-2 and TRBJ2-5; D is undetermined. The CDR3 covers 12 residues. Trimming removed 6 bases from V and 7 bases from J, with 12 bases in between. Germline V gene lookup returns CDR1 SGHTA and CDR2 FQGNSA. The CDR3 spells CASSEERWTQYF. In nucleotides, the CDR3 is TGTGCCAGCAGTGAGGAGCGCTGGACCCAGTACTTC.

The chain recombines TRBV25-1 with TRBJ2-1, with TRBD1 identical over 7 bases. V was clipped by 3 bases and J by 7 bases; unmatched bases: 12. Germline CDR1 is MGHDK and CDR2 is SYGVNS. This CDR3 region has 16 residues. The CDR3 sequence: CASSDFGTAVRNEQFF. The CDR3 DNA reads TGTGCCAGCAGTGATTTTGGGACAGCAGTGAGGAATGAGCAGTTCTTC.

This chain joins TRBV19 and TRBJ1-2, with 9 bases identical to TRBD1. V gave up 3 bases and J gave up 7 bases; unmatched junction bases: 3. CDR3 length equals 13 residues. Germline V lookup: CDR1 LNHDA, CDR2 SQIVND (reference sequence). The CDR3 loop reads CASSMGQGGGYTF. CDR3 nucleotide sequence: TGTGCCAGTAGTATGGGACAGGGTGGTGGCTACACCTTC.

This chain joins TRBV5-4 and TRBJ1-2; 9 nucleotides align to TRBD1. This CDR3 contains 15 residues. The junction had 12 bases not matched to a gene; V was cut back by 4 bases and J by 8 bases. Germline values: CDR1 SGHNT, CDR2 YYREEE (reference sequence). The CDR3 bases are TGTGCCAGCAGCCCCGGGACAGGGAAGGATAGAGGCTACACCTTC. It encodes CASSPGTGKDRGYTF.

This clone was detected a few times. This chain links TRBV3-1 (or the pseudogene TRBV3-2) with TRBJ1-2, with TRBD1 matching 9 bases. Losses at the gene ends were 0 bases for V and 4 bases for J; bases not matched to a gene: 3. Germline V lookup: CDR1 LGHDT, CDR2 YNNKEL (reference sequence). This CDR3 spans 15 amino acids. This chain's CDR3 is CASSQDDRGGYGYTF. As DNA, the CDR3 is TGTGCCAGCAGCCAAGATGACAGGGGGGGCTATGGCTACACCTTC.

The chain recombines TRBV27 with TRBJ2-2; 7 bases are a match to TRBD2. This CDR3 has 14 residues. The J segment lost 6 bases and the V segment lost 5 bases, leaving 6 bases of the junction unmatched. From germline, CDR1 is MNHEY and CDR2 SMNVEV (reference sequence). CDR3 in DNA: TGTGCCAGCAGTGTGGCGGGAGTCGCCGGGGAGCTGTTTTTT. It translates to CASSVAGVAGELFF.

The chain joins TRBV6-2 or TRBV6-3 to TRBJ1-6, with D possibly TRBD1 on 6 matching bases. This CDR3 contains 17 residues. V was trimmed by 5 bases and J by 2 bases, leaving 16 bases between them. Germline CDR1 is MNHEY and CDR2 is SVGEGT. The CDR3 loop is CASSRRTGMTYNSPLHF. The CDR3 bases are TGTGCCAGCAGTCGCCGCACAGGGATGACCTATAATTCACCCCTCCACTTT.

This chain joins TRBV5-1 and TRBJ2-1, with 8 bases aligning to TRBD2. CDR3 length equals 15 residues. V trimming: 5 bases; J trimming: 6 bases; junction bases outside the gene matches: 10. Per the germline V gene, CDR1 is SGHRS and CDR2 is YFSETQ. The CDR3 DNA reads as TGCGCCAGCAGGTCCGCGGGGGGAAGCGGCAATGAGCAGTTCTTC. Protein: CASRSAGGSGNEQFF.

The rearrangement joins TRBV2 to TRBJ1-1, with D hard to call. Germline values: CDR1 SNHLY, CDR2 FYNNEI. Trimming took 7 bases from V and 1 from J, leaving 13 bases between them. The CDR3 runs to 14 residues. CDR3 coding DNA: TGTGCCAGCAAGAACATAATATCGAACACTGAAGCTTTCTTT. As protein: CASKNIISNTEAFF.

The table lists this clone with a few counts. This chain joins TRBV10-1 and TRBJ1-4; D is perhaps TRBD1 (5 bases). This CDR3 is built from 13 residues. Germline V lookup: CDR1 WNHNN, CDR2 SYGVQD (reference sequence). Trimming took 11 bases from V and 7 from J, leaving 17 bases between them. For the CDR3, the DNA is TGCGCCGCCGCGCCGGGTCAGGGTGAAAAACTGTTTTTT. Protein: CAAAPGQGEKLFF.

This sequence joins TRBV5-1 and TRBJ2-2, with TRBD2 as a possible D gene (6 bases). Germline V gene lookup returns CDR1 SGHRS and CDR2 YFSETQ. The V gene lost 0 bases and the J gene lost 5 bases, with 11 bases spanning the gap. The CDR3 is 15 amino acids. Written as DNA, the CDR3 is TGCGCCAGCAGCTTGGCTTTCGGGAGTACCGGGGAGCTGTTTTTT. This codes for CASSLAFGSTGELFF.

This clone was seen once. The chain employs TRBV7-8 and TRBJ2-3; a possible D gene is TRBD2 (6 bases). V gave up 6 bases and J gave up 8 bases, with 18 bases separating them. The CDR3 is 14 amino acids. Germline-derived CDR1 and CDR2 are SGHVS and FQNEAQ. In nucleotides, the CDR3 is TGTGCCAGCAGTACCTTAGCGGTGGGAGGTACGCAGTATTTT. As protein: CASSTLAVGGTQYF. The whole variable domain, filled in from reference TRBV7-8 and TRBJ2-3, reads GAGVSQSPRYKVAKRGQDVALRCDPISGHVSLFWYQQALGQGPEFLTYFQNEAQLDKSGLPSDRFFAERPEGSVSTLKIQRTQQEDSAVYLCASSTLAVGGTQYFGPGTRLTVL.

The chain links TRBV6-1 to TRBJ1-2, with no clear D. CDR3 length: 15 residues. V was trimmed by 1 base and J by 0 bases, leaving 9 bases between them. Germline V CDR1 and CDR2: MNHNS, SASEGT. This CDR3 reads CASSEGATPNYGYTF. The CDR3 DNA reads TGTGCCAGCAGTGAAGGGGCCACCCCTAACTATGGCTACACCTTC.

J is TRBJ1-2 and V is TRBV4-1; 7 nucleotides line up with TRBD1. Germline-derived CDR1 and CDR2 are MGHRA and YSYEKL. The CDR3 runs to 14 residues. The ends lost 1 base at V and 6 bases at J; junction bases unmatched: 5. The CDR3 nucleotides read TGCGCCAGCAGCCAAGCTCCAGGGGGAGATGGCTACACCTTC. It codes for CASSQAPGGDGYTF.

The chain has TRBV7-2 and TRBJ2-7; 7 bases are a match to TRBD2. J lost 1 base, V lost 9 bases, and 6 bases had no gene match. Germline assignment: CDR1 SGHTA and CDR2 FQGNSA. The CDR3 loop spans 13 amino acids. The CDR3 loop is CASVDGGSYEQYF. In DNA, the CDR3 is TGTGCCAGTGTTGACGGGGGGTCCTACGAGCAGTACTTC.